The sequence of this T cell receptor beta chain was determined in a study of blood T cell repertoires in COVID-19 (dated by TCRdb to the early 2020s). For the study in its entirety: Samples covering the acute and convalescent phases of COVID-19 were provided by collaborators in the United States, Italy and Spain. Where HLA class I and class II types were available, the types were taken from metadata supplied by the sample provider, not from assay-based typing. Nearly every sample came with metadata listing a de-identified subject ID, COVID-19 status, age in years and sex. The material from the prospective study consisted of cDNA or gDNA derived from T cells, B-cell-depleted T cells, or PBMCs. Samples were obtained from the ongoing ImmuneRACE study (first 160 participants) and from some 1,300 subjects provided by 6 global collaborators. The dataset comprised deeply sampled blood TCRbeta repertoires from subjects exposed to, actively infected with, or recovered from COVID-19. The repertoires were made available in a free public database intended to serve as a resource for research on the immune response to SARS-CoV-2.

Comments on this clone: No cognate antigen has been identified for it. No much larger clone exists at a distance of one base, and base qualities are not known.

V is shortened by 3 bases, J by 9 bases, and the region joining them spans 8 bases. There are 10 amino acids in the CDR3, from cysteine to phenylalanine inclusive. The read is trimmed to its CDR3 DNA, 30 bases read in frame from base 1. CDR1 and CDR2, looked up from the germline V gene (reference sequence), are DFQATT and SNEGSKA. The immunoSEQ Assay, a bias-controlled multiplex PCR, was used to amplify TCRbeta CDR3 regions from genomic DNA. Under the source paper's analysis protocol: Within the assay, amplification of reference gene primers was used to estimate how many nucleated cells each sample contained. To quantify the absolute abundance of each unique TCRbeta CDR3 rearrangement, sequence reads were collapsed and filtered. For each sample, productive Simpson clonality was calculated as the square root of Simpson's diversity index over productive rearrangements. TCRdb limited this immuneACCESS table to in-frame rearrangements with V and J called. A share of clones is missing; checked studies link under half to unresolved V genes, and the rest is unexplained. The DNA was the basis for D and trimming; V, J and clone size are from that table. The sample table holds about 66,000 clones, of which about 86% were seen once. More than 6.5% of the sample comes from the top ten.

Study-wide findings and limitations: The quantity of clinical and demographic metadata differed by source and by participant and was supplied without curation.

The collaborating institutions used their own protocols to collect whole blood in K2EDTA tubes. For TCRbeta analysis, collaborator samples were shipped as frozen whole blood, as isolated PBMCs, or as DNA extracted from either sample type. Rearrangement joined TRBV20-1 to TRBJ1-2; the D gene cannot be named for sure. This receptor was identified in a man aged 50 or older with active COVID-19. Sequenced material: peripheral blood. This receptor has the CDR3 CSAREGSYTF. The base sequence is TGCAGTGCTAGGGAGGGTAGCTACACCTTC.